The present T cell receptor beta chain was sequenced within a study of cytomegalovirus exposure and HLA in healthy donors. Study outcomes and limitations: Among TCR beta chains, those listed as cytomegalovirus-associated numbered around 160.

Measured with immunoSEQ multiplex PCR; TCRdb has only the in-frame clones, and not every one. The sample includes about 120,000 clones, roughly 88% of them seen just once. A note on this clone: As yet, its antigen is unknown.

Trimming at V came to 1 base and at J to 3 bases, leaving 9 bases not matched to a gene. Germline assignment: CDR1 LNHNV and CDR2 YYDKDF (reference sequence). This CDR3 has 17 residues. The receptor was isolated from a woman younger than 30 in good health and CMV-seropositive. V and J are TRBV15 and TRBJ2-1; 7 positions agree with TRBD2. Material for sequencing was PBMCs. CDR3 sequence: CATSRGGRGAVYNEQFF. The CDR3 DNA reads as TGTGCCACCAGCAGAGGCGGGAGAGGGGCCGTCTACAATGAGCAGTTCTTC.